This TCR beta chain comes out of a study of CD8 T cell repertoires and HIV-1 epitope variants. The CDR3 totals 13 residues. CDR1 is MDHEN, CDR2 SYDVKM, per germline. Trimming pared 4 bases from V and 1 base from J, leaving 7 bases between. Here immunoSEQ multiplex PCR was the method, and the copy in TCRdb shows in-frame clones only, minus some. Of about 95,000 clones in the sample, approximately 70% were seen once. This sequence joins TRBV28 and TRBJ1-1; D is uncertain. The TCR was taken from a male donor with HIV. Sequences were obtained from uncultured baseline CD8+ T cells from peripheral blood mononuclear cells (PBMCs). CDR3 bases: TGTGCCAGCAGTTCTGGTGGGAACACTGAAGCTTTCTTT. Encoded protein: CASSSGGNTEAFF.